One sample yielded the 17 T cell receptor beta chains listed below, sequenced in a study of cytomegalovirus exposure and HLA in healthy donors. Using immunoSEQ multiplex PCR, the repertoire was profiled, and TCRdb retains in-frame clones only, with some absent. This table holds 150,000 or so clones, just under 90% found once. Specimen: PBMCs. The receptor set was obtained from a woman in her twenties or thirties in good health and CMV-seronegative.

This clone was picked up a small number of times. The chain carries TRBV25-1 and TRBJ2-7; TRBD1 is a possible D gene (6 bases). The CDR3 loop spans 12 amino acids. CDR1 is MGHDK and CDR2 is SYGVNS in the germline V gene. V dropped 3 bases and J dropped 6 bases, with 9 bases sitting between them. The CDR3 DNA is TGTGCCAGCAGTGAGGGCAGGGGCGAGCAGTACTTC. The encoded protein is CASSEGRGEQYF.

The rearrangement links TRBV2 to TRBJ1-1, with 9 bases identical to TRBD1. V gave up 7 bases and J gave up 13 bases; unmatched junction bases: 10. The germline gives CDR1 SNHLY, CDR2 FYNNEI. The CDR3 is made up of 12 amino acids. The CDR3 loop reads CASNRLGQGIFF. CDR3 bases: TGTGCCAGCAATAGACTGGGACAGGGTATTTTCTTT.

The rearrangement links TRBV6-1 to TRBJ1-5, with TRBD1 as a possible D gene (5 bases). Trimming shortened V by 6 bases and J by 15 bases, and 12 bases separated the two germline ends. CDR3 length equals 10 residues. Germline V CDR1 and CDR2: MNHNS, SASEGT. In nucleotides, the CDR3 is TGTGCCAGCAGGGAGACAGTTCCGCATTTT. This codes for CASRETVPHF.

CDR3 DNA sequence: TGTGCCTGGGACTCGGGGGGAGAGACCCAGTACTTC. It is translated as CAWDSGGETQYF. J is TRBJ2-5 and V is TRBV30; 7 bases line up with TRBD2. The CDR3 length is 12 residues. Trimming removed 5 bases from V and 4 bases from J; junction bases left unmatched: 4. Germline CDR1 and CDR2: GTSNPN and SVGIG (reference sequence).

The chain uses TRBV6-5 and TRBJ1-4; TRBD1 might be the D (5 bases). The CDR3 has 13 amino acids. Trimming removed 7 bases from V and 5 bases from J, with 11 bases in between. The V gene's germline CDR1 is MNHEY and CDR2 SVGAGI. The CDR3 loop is CASTRGVNEKLFF. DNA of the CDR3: TGTGCCAGCACCCGGGGGGTGAATGAAAAACTGTTTTTT.

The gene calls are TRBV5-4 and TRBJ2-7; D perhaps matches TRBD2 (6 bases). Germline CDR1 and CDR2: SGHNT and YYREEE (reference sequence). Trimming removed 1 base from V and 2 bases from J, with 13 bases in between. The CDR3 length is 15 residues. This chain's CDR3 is CASSLSASEAYEQYF. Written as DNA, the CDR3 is TGTGCCAGCAGCTTGTCGGCTAGCGAGGCCTACGAGCAGTACTTC. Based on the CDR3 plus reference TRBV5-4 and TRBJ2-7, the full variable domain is ETGVTQSPTHLIKTRGQQVTLRCSSQSGHNTVSWYQQALGQGPQFIFQYYREEENGRGNFPPRFSGLQFPNYSSELNVNALELDDSALYLCASSLSASEAYEQYFGPGTRLTVT.

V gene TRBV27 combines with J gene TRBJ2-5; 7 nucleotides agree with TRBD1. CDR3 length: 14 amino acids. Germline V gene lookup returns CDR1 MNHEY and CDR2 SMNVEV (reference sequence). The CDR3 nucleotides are TGTCGCCCCCCGGACAGGCCCATCGGGGAGACCCAGTACTTC. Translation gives CRPPDRPIGETQYF.

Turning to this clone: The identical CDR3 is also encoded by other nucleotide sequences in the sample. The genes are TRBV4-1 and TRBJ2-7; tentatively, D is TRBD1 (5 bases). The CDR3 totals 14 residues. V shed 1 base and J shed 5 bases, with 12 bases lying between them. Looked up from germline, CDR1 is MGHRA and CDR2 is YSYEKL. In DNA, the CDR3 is TGCGCCAGCAGCCAAGTATTCAGGGTACACGAGCAGTACTTC. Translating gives CASSQVFRVHEQYF.

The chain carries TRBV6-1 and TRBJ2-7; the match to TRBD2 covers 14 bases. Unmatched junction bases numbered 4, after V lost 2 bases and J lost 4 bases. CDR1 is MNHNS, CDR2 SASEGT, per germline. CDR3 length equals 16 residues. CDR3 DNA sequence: TGTGCCAGCAGTGAACTAGGACTAGCGGGGGGTTACGAGCAGTACTTC. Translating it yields CASSELGLAGGYEQYF.

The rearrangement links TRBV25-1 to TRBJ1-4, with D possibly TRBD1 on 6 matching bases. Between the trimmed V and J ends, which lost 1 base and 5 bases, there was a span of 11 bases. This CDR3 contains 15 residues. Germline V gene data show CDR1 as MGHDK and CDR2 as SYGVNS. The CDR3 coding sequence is TGTGCCAGCAGTGAATTCGGGACATCGAATGAAAAACTGTTTTTT. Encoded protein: CASSEFGTSNEKLFF.

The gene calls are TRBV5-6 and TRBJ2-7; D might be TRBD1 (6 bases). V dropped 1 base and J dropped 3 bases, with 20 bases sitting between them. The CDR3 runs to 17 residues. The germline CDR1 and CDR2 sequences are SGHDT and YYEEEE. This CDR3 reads CASSLKTYMAGDYEQYF. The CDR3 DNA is TGTGCCAGCAGCTTGAAAACGTATATGGCAGGGGACTACGAGCAGTACTTC.

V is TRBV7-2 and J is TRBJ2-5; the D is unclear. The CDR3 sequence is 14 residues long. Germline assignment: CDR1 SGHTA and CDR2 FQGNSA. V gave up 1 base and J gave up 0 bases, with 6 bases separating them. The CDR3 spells CASSLGGNQETQYF. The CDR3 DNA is TGTGCCAGCAGCTTAGGCGGCAACCAAGAGACCCAGTACTTC.

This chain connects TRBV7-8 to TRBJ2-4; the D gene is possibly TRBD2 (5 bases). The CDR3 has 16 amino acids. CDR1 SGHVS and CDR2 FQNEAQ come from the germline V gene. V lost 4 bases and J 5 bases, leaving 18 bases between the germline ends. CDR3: CASSSPRGRRENIQYF. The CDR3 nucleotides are TGTGCCAGCAGCTCCCCCCGAGGGCGTAGGGAAAACATTCAGTACTTC. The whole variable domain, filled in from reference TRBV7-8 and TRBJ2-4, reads GAGVSQSPRYKVAKRGQDVALRCDPISGHVSLFWYQQALGQGPEFLTYFQNEAQLDKSGLPSDRFFAERPEGSVSTLKIQRTQQEDSAVYLCASSSPRGRRENIQYFGAGTRLSVL.

The DNA of the CDR3 is TGTGCCAGCACCCACCCCGGGGGGGACAATGAGCAGTTCTTC. Its protein product is CASTHPGGDNEQFF. The chain couples TRBV9 to TRBJ2-1, with 8 nucleotides matching TRBD2. CDR3 length: 14 amino acids. Losses at the gene ends were 6 bases for V and 5 bases for J; bases not matched to a gene: 7. Germline assignment: CDR1 SGDLS and CDR2 YYNGEE.

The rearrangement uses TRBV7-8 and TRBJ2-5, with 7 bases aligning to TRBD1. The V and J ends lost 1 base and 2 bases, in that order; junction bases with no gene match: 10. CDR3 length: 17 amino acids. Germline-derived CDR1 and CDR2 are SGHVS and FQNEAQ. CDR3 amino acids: CASSLGHRGIIQETQYF. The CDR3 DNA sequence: TGTGCCAGCAGCTTAGGACACAGGGGTATCATTCAAGAGACCCAGTACTTC.

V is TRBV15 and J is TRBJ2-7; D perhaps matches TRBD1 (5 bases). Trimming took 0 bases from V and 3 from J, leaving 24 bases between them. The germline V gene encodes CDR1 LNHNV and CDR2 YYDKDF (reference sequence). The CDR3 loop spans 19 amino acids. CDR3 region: CATSRDRRGPSPVFYEQYF. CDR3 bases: TGTGCCACCAGCAGAGATCGTAGGGGCCCCTCCCCCGTATTCTACGAGCAGTACTTC.

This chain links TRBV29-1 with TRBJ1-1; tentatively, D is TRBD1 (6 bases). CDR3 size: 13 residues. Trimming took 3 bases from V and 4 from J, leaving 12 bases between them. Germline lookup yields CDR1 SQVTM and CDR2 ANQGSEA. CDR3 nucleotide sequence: TGCAGCGTTGAGTTAGGGGGAAGCACTGAAGCTTTCTTT. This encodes CSVELGGSTEAFF.